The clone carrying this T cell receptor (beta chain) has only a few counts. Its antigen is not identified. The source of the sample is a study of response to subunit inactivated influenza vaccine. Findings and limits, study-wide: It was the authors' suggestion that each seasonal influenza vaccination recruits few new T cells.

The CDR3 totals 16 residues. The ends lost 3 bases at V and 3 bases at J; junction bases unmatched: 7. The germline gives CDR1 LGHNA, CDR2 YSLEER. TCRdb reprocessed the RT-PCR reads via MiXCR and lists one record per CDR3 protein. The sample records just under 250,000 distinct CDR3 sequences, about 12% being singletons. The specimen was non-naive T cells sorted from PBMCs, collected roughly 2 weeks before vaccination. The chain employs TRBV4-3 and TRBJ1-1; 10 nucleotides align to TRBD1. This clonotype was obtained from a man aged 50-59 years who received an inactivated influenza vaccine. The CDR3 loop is CASSHAGTGVDTEAFF. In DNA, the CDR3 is TGCGCCAGCAGCCACGCCGGGACAGGGGTCGACACTGAAGCTTTCTTT.